This T cell receptor (beta chain) was identified during a study of cytotoxic CD8 clonotypes in ibrutinib-treated CLL (dated by TCRdb to the early 2020s). At the level of the whole study: The cohort was composed of under 12 relapsed/refractory and 15 treatment-naive patients; IGHV unmutated status was identified in 17 to 18 patients. Responses were partial in about 25 patients and complete in 2; after median about 63 months follow-up, roughly 14 stayed in remission and approximately 12 progressed. Response samples were taken after a median of approximately a year on treatment, ranging from roughly 6 to 36 months. On average, each sample had approximately 250,000 productive templates and 96,000 or so productive rearrangements. Of the approximately 86 people in the trial, 26 had longitudinal samples available. Cryopreserved peripheral blood mononuclear cells were obtained before treatment, at response, and at either sustained remission or disease progression.

Study-wide findings and limitations: Sustained-remission and progressing patients did not have matched sampling times, and lymph node repertoires were not examined. At baseline, clonality was higher than in age-matched healthy donors and showed a strong correlation with circulating CD8+ T-cell counts. Public clonotypes were rare and either shrank or stayed stable during treatment, and the rise in clonality at ibrutinib response reflected expansion of private clonotypes. Clonality rose at ibrutinib response, remained stable during sustained remission, and dropped back toward baseline at progression.

This clone was seen only a few times. No antigen is known for it. Per-base qualities were not stored, and no clone one base away is much larger. Approximately 2 micrograms of genomic DNA were extracted from cryopreserved PBMCs for TCR beta library preparation. Longitudinal blood samples from CLL patients on ibrutinib monotherapy were analyzed using high-throughput TCR beta sequencing. Patients were enrolled in a phase 2 open-label single-center ibrutinib monotherapy trial. Each clonotype received, on average, 10x coverage in deep resolution sequencing performed on a MiSeq, where the target depth lay between 1 in 1 million and 1 in 200,000 T cells. The immunoSEQ hsTCRB Kit was used to generate the TCR beta libraries. The authors' analysis ran thus. The data were analyzed with ImmunoSEQ Analyzer and ImmunoSEQ Data Assistant, and V, D and J gene assignments followed IMGT definitions. Clonality was computed as one minus normalized Shannon entropy of productive rearrangement frequencies, ranging from 0 to 1. Only overrepresented clonotypes making up at least 0.05% of each patient's repertoire were included in the public clonotype analysis. Thirteen age-matched healthy donor repertoires from immuneACCESS were used as controls for clonality. The table was pulled from immuneACCESS by TCRdb, which kept in-frame rearrangements only. Such tables lose some clones; where checked, under half of the loss comes from unresolved V genes, and the rest has no known cause. V, J and clone size derive from that table, while D and trimming were established from the DNA sequence. Across this sample there are about 24,000 clones, with 78% seen only once. The ten largest clones add up to about 10% of the sample.

Spanning cysteine to phenylalanine, the CDR3 consists of 15 amino acids. Of the read, only the CDR3 DNA is kept; its 45 bases are in frame from base 1. V has 2 bases trimmed and J has 5 bases trimmed; junction bases matching no gene number 3. The germline V gene sets CDR1 to KGHSH and CDR2 to LQKENI. The chain links TRBV18 with TRBJ2-2; 9 junctional bases match TRBD1. The TCR was taken from a human donor with chronic lymphocytic leukemia. The input for sequencing was PBMCs, taken before ibrutinib treatment. The CDR3 loop reads CASSPMGTGTGELFF. The DNA sequence is as follows: TGTGCCAGCTCACCAATGGGGACAGGGACCGGGGAGCTGTTTTTT.